This entry is about one T cell receptor beta chain. It lacks a known antigen. No base quality values were provided; no much bigger clone lies one nucleotide off. The cysteine opens and the phenylalanine closes a CDR3 of 12 amino acids. Here the CDR3 DNA is all that survives: 36 bases in frame from base 1. Via the germline V gene, CDR1 is MGHDK and CDR2 SYGVNS. Compared with germline, V lacks 8 bases and J lacks 5 bases; bases without a gene match: 4. The immunoSEQ Assay was the method used to sequence TCRbeta CDR3 regions. After extraction, genomic DNA underwent amplification by bias-controlled multiplex PCR, followed by high-throughput sequencing. The authors' pipeline ran thus. Collapsing and filtering of sequences were performed to quantify the absolute abundance of each unique TCRbeta CDR3 region. T cell fraction was estimated by normalizing TCRbeta template counts to usable DNA, with usable DNA measured through amplification of reference genes found in all nucleated cells. Repertoire TCRs were annotated as SARS-CoV-2-specific by exact matching of V gene, CDR3 amino acid sequence and J gene to a known reactive TCR set. The reference SARS-CoV-2 TCR set was obtained from MIRA and was filtered for enrichment in COVID-19-positive ImmuneCODE repertoires, whereby public or cross-reactive TCRs were removed. Based on the MIRA antigens, annotated TCRs were further analysed at the level of specific ORF or position within ORF. Breadth was defined as annotated unique rearrangements over total unique productive rearrangements; depth was the summed frequency of those rearrangements. TCR breadth was compared between groups using two-sided Wilcoxon rank-sum tests. Imported from immuneACCESS, the table was reduced by TCRdb to in-frame sequences with V and J called. These copies leave out some clones; in studies compared against another copy, an unresolved V gene accounts for under half, and the cause of the remainder is not known. V, J and clone size are taken as reported in that table, and D and trimming were inferred from the DNA itself. The sample records fewer than 600,000 clones, roughly nine tenths of which are singletons. The ten biggest clones cover 1.7% of the sample.

This sample stems from a study of Ad26.COV2.S vaccination and SARS-CoV-2 variants (dated by TCRdb to the early 2020s). With respect to the entire study: Donors in the vaccine arm were drawn from COV1001, a phase I-IIa trial of Ad26.COV2.S in healthy adults that was multicentre, randomized, double-blind and placebo-controlled. The TCR-sequenced set comprised approximately 32 samples: some 20 Ad26.COV2.S vaccine recipients, 5 placebo recipients and 8 SARS-CoV-2 convalescent individuals. Trial participants were randomized into five groups of five, in which low-dose or high-dose Ad26.COV2.S was given once or twice, or placebo was given on both occasions. Investigators did not know the trial group allocation while performing experiments and assessing outcomes. Dosing of Ad26.COV2.S was intramuscular, at either 5x10^10 or 1x10^11 viral particles, delivered as one shot or as two shots spaced 56 days apart. The specificity and breadth of SARS-CoV-2-reactive T cell receptors after Ad26.COV2.S vaccination were assessed by TCRbeta repertoire sequencing. The research as a whole found: Vaccine and placebo recipients had comparable non-spike TCR breadth, which fits with the vaccine containing only spike. Ad26.COV2.S recipients had higher spike-specific TCR breadth than placebo recipients (P = 0.0014). The authors noted that the TCR breadth and depth analyses may have underestimated total T cell responses. The study lacked the statistical power to compare responses across vaccine doses or regimens. After vaccination, substantial breadth of spike-specific CD8+ and CD4+ T cell responses was reported.

According to the study, the label for this sample's treatment or condition signals: 15 to 20 received Ad26.COV2.S at low or high dose, single or two shots; about 5 received placebo; per-sample allocation not given. For vaccine and placebo recipients, repertoires were sequenced using samples collected on day 63 after the first injection. Between 29 July and 7 August 2020, Cohort 1b enrolled 25 adults aged 18-55 years at one site in Boston, USA. Ad26.COV2.S was a replication-incompetent adenovirus type 26 vector that expressed a prefusion-stabilized SARS-CoV-2 spike protein derived from the original Wuhan strain.

The starting material was peripheral blood, obtained in a trial of Ad26.COV2.S vaccine versus placebo. This clonotype was obtained from a person aged 18-65 years who received the Ad26.COV2.S COVID-19 vaccine or a placebo. The chain is assembled from TRBV25-1 and TRBJ2-3; TRBD2 lines up with 7 middle nucleotides. The CDR3 sequence is CASGGGRDTQYF. The nucleotides are TGTGCCAGCGGGGGGGGGAGAGATACGCAGTATTTT. The full variable domain, completed from the reference TRBV25-1 and TRBJ2-3 proteins outside the CDR3, reads EADIYQTPRYLVIGTGKKITLECSQTMGHDKMYWYQQDPGMELHLIHYSYGVNSTEKGDLSSESTVSRIRTEHFPLTLESARPSHTSQYLCASGGGRDTQYFGPGTRLTVL.